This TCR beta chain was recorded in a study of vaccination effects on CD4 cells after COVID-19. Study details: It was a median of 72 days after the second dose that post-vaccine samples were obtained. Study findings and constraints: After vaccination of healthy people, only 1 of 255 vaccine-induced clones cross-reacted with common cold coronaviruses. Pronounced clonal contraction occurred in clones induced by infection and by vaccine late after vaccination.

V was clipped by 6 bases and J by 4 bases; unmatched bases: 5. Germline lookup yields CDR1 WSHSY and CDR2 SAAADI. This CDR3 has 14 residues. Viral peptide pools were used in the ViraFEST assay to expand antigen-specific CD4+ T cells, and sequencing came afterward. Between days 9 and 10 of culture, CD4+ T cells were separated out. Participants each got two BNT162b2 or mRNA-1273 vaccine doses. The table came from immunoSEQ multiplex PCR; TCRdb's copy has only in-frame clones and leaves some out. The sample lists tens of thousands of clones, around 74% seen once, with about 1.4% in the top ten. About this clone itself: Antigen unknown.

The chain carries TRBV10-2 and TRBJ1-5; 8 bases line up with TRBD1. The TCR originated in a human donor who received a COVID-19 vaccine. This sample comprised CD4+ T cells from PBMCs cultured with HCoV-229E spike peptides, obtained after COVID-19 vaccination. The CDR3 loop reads CASREGQVNQPQHF. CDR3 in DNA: TGCGCCAGCAGGGAGGGACAGGTTAATCAGCCCCAGCATTTT.